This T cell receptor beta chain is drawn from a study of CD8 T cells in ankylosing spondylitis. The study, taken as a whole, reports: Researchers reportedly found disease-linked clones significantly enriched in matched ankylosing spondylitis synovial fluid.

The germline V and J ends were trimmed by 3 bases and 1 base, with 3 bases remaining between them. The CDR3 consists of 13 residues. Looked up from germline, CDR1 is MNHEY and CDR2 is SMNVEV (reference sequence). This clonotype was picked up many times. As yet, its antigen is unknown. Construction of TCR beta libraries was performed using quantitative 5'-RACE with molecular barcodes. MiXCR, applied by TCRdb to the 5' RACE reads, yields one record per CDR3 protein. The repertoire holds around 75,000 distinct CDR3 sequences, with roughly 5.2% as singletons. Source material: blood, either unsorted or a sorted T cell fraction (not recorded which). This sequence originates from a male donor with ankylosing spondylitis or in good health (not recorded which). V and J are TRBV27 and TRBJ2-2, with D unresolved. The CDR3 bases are TGTGCCAGCAGTTTCAGGAACACCGGGGAGCTGTTTTTT. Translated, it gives CASSFRNTGELFF.